The 27 T cell receptor beta chains given below trace back to one sample, sequenced in a study of T cell changes during pregnancy in multiple sclerosis. Produced via immunoSEQ multiplex PCR; TCRdb's table is partial and in-frame only. The table shows about 39,000 clones, with about 94% occurring only once. The sample consisted of CD4+ T cells from peripheral blood mononuclear cells, taken after pregnancy. The receptors shown here come from a female donor with multiple sclerosis, enrolled in a pregnancy study.

This clone is a singleton in its sample. The V and J genes are TRBV9 and TRBJ1-3; tentatively, D is TRBD1 (5 bases). Germline assignment: CDR1 SGDLS and CDR2 YYNGEE. The ends were cut back, 0 bases at V and 4 bases at J, with 20 bases in the middle. The CDR3 length is 18 residues. As DNA, the CDR3 is TGTGCCAGCAGCGTAGGGCCCCGTAGAGGAGGGGTCGGAAACACCATATATTTT. It yields the protein CASSVGPRRGGVGNTIYF.

The CDR3 region has the DNA TGTGCCAGCAGCTCATCGCAGGGGGTCCGGACAGCGATCTATGGCTACACCTTC. This sequence encodes CASSSSQGVRTAIYGYTF. V usage is TRBV9 and J usage is TRBJ1-2, with 7 bases that match TRBD1. This CDR3 has 18 residues. CDR1 and CDR2 (germline): SGDLS, YYNGEE. Trimming at V came to 4 bases and at J to 4 bases, leaving 19 bases not matched to a gene.

This clone has only one observation. CDR3 in DNA: TGTGCCAGCAGCCCCATGGACGGGGGGACGCAGTATTTT. Encoded protein: CASSPMDGGTQYF. This chain links TRBV5-6 with TRBJ2-3, with 7 bases matching TRBD2. There are 13 residues in the CDR3. Trimming cost V 4 bases and J 9 bases; bases outside gene matches: 8. In germline, CDR1 is SGHDT, CDR2 YYEEEE. The full variable domain, its missing parts supplied by reference TRBV5-6 and TRBJ2-3, is DAGVTQSPTHLIKTRGQQVTLRCSPKSGHDTVSWYQQALGQGPQFIFQYYEEEERQRGNFPDRFSGHQFPNYSSELNVNALLLGDSALYLCASSPMDGGTQYFGPGTRLTVL.

The chain recombines TRBV5-8 with TRBJ1-6; D not resolved. Trimming cost V 1 base and J 14 bases, with 22 bases left between them. Germline assignment: CDR1 SGHTS and CDR2 YDEGEE. This CDR3 region has 16 residues. As DNA, the CDR3 is TGTGCCAGCAGCTTGCCCCTACTTAGAGGAGCTCTCACCCTCCACTTT. It encodes CASSLPLLRGALTLHF.

The chain couples TRBV5-4 to TRBJ2-5; 9 bases are a match to TRBD2. Unmatched junction bases numbered 4, after V lost 6 bases and J lost 4 bases. The CDR3 is 13 residues long. Per the germline V gene, CDR1 is SGHNT and CDR2 is YYREEE (reference sequence). CDR3 sequence (DNA): TGTGCCAGCAAGGGAGCGGGGGGAGAGACCCAGTACTTC. Its protein product is CASKGAGGETQYF.

The chain recombines TRBV5-1 with TRBJ1-4; 7 bases map to TRBD1. Germline V lookup: CDR1 SGHRS, CDR2 YFSETQ. With 4 bases clipped from V and 3 bases from J, the junction kept 3 bases outside the gene matches. The CDR3 covers 14 residues. The CDR3 coding sequence is TGCGCCAGCAGCGCCGGGACAGCTAATGAAAAACTGTTTTTT. Protein: CASSAGTANEKLFF.

This clone was seen just once. The CDR3 sequence: CASSYEGTVRGGYTF. For the CDR3, the DNA is TGTGCCAGCAGTTACGAAGGGACAGTAAGGGGTGGCTACACCTTC. The chain recombines TRBV6-5 with TRBJ1-2, with 7 bases lining up with TRBD1. V gave up 2 bases and J gave up 7 bases; unmatched junction bases: 10. This CDR3 has 15 residues. Germline V lookup: CDR1 MNHEY, CDR2 SVGAGI.

This clone was recorded only once. The chain uses TRBV5-1 and TRBJ2-1, with 10 bases identical to TRBD2. CDR3 length: 15 amino acids. The germline V gene has CDR1 SGHRS and CDR2 YFSETQ. Trimming cost V 7 bases and J 9 bases; bases outside gene matches: 13. The CDR3 DNA reads as TGCGCCAGCTCCCTTGGAGCGGGGGGGATCAGTGAGCAGTTCTTC. Translated: CASSLGAGGISEQFF. Using reference TRBV5-1 and TRBJ2-1 for the parts outside the CDR3, the full variable domain is KAGVTQTPRYLIKTRGQQVTLSCSPISGHRSVSWYQQTPGQGLQFLFEYFSETQRNKGNFPGRFSGRQFSNSRSEMNVSTLELGDSALYLCASSLGAGGISEQFFGPGTRLTVL.

V usage is TRBV13 and J usage is TRBJ2-2; D ambiguous. Trimming cost V 1 base and J 0 bases, with 12 bases left between them. The CDR3 contains 17 residues. Germline V gene data show CDR1 as PRHDT and CDR2 as FYEKMQ (reference sequence). The DNA for the CDR3 is TGTGCCAGCAGCTTAGCACGGAGAACCGCGAACACCGGGGAGCTGTTTTTT. This gives the protein CASSLARRTANTGELFF.

This chain uses TRBV29-1 with TRBJ1-2, with 7 bases fitting TRBD1. This CDR3 has 14 residues. Unmatched junction bases numbered 7, after V lost 4 bases and J lost 2 bases. Germline CDR1 reads SQVTM; CDR2 reads ANQGSEA. CDR3 bases: TGCAGCGTTGGTCGACAGGGACAGAACTATGGCTACACCTTC. Translation: CSVGRQGQNYGYTF.

V and J are TRBV10-3 and TRBJ2-3; 8 positions agree with TRBD1. In germline, CDR1 is ENHRY, CDR2 SYGVKD. Germline trimming cut 4 bases from V and 3 bases from J; bases unmatched to any gene: 6. The CDR3 has 15 residues. CDR3 loop: CAISAGQEGTDTQYF. The DNA for the CDR3 is TGTGCCATCAGTGCGGGACAGGAGGGGACAGATACGCAGTATTTT.

The genes are TRBV6-1 and TRBJ1-5, with a tentative D call TRBD1 (6 bases). Trimming took off 7 bases at V and 4 bases at J, with 14 bases between the two ends. This CDR3 is 14 amino acids long. Germline CDR1 reads MNHNS; CDR2 reads SASEGT. This CDR3 is CASTGGGVNQPQHF. The CDR3 coding sequence is TGTGCCAGCACCGGAGGGGGGGTAAATCAGCCCCAGCATTTT.

This clone was picked up one time. CDR3 bases: TGTGCCAGCAGCTTAGCGGAGATAACTCTCGAGCAGTACTTC. Translation: CASSLAEITLEQYF. This chain connects TRBV7-2 to TRBJ2-7; D is unclear. The germline V and J ends were trimmed by 0 bases and 6 bases, with 12 bases remaining between them. Germline values: CDR1 SGHTA, CDR2 FQGNSA. The CDR3 is made up of 14 amino acids. The full variable domain, rest sourced from reference TRBV7-2 and TRBJ2-7, is GAGVSQSPSNKVTEKGKDVELRCDPISGHTALYWYRQSLGQGLEFLIYFQGNSAPDKSGLPSDRFSAERTGGSVSTLTIQRTQQEDSAVYLCASSLAEITLEQYFGPGTRLTVT.

The count of this clone is one. The CDR3, as DNA: TGTGCCAGTAGTATCGACAGCTACATGAACACTGAAGCTTTCTTT. It specifies CASSIDSYMNTEAFF. The chain uses TRBV19 and TRBJ1-1, with D tentatively TRBD1 (5 bases). V lost 3 bases and J 0 bases, leaving 11 bases between the germline ends. Germline V gene data show CDR1 as LNHDA and CDR2 as SQIVND (reference sequence). This CDR3 is built from 15 residues.

The chain joins TRBV5-1 to TRBJ2-7; no clear D gene. Trimming cost V 3 bases and J 7 bases, with 11 bases left between them. This CDR3 is built from 12 residues. Germline CDR1 and CDR2: SGHRS and YFSETQ. In DNA, the CDR3 is TGCGCCAGCAGCTGGTCCTCAGGAGAGCAGTACTTC. This gives the protein CASSWSSGEQYF.

The V call is TRBV13, the J call TRBJ1-6; 7 bases line up with TRBD1. V gave up 7 bases and J gave up 7 bases; unmatched junction bases: 10. The CDR3 length is 15 residues. Germline V gene lookup returns CDR1 PRHDT and CDR2 FYEKMQ (reference sequence). The CDR3 bases are TGTGCCAGCATCGATAGGGGACAGCGAAATTCACCCCTCCACTTT. Its translation is CASIDRGQRNSPLHF.

The rearrangement uses TRBV28 and TRBJ1-6; D is uncertain. The CDR3 has 12 residues. The V and J ends lost 2 bases and 10 bases respectively, with 6 bases between them. Germline assignment: CDR1 MDHEN and CDR2 SYDVKM. The CDR3 is CASSLSSSPLHF. In DNA, the CDR3 is TGTGCCAGCAGTTTAAGTAGCTCACCCCTCCACTTT.

The gene calls are TRBV29-1 and TRBJ1-1; D might be TRBD1 (5 bases). The ends were cut back, 3 bases at V and 6 bases at J, with 8 bases in the middle. The length of the CDR3 is 11 residues. The germline V gene has CDR1 SQVTM and CDR2 ANQGSEA. The chain's CDR3 is CSVDLTAEAFF. As DNA, the CDR3 is TGCAGCGTTGACCTGACAGCTGAAGCTTTCTTT.

The J gene is TRBJ1-1, the V gene TRBV19; D is perhaps TRBD1 (6 bases). Germline CDR1 and CDR2: LNHDA and SQIVND (reference sequence). V dropped 7 bases and J dropped 1 base, with 16 bases sitting between them. This CDR3 spans 15 amino acids. CDR3 in amino acids: CASKSGESWNTEAFF. CDR3 DNA sequence: TGTGCCAGTAAGTCAGGGGAGAGTTGGAACACTGAAGCTTTCTTT.

The chain links TRBV7-2 to TRBJ1-2, with TRBD1 as a possible D gene (6 bases). Trimming removed 3 bases from V and 4 bases from J, with 15 bases in between. The germline CDR1 and CDR2 sequences are SGHTA and FQGNSA. This CDR3 region has 15 residues. CDR3 loop: CASSFNGQFLYGYTF. The CDR3 nucleotides read TGTGCCAGCAGCTTTAACGGACAGTTCCTCTATGGCTACACCTTC.

Only a few counts were recorded for this clone. The chain has TRBV29-1 and TRBJ2-1, with D maybe TRBD1 (6 bases). The CDR3 is made up of 12 amino acids. Germline CDR1 reads SQVTM; CDR2 reads ANQGSEA. Trimming took 8 bases from V and 6 from J, leaving 14 bases between them. CDR3 protein: CSYNRESNEQFF. CDR3 DNA: TGCAGCTACAACAGGGAAAGCAATGAGCAGTTCTTC.

This clone occurred once. The gene calls are TRBV27 and TRBJ2-1, with 7 bases fitting TRBD2. The CDR3 sequence is 14 residues long. J was trimmed by 6 bases and V by 6 bases; bases with no gene match: 8. The germline CDR1 and CDR2 sequences are MNHEY and SMNVEV (reference sequence). The DNA for the CDR3 is TGTGCCAGCAGGAGGACTAGTCCCCTCAATGAGCAGTTCTTC. Its protein is CASRRTSPLNEQFF.

This rearrangement joins TRBV7-8 to TRBJ2-2, with a tentative D call TRBD2 (6 bases). This CDR3 comprises 15 residues. With 4 bases removed from V and 3 bases from J, the gap between germline ends came to 12 bases. Per germline, CDR1 SGHVS and CDR2 FQNEAQ. This CDR3 is CASSSGLGYTGELFF. In nucleotides, the CDR3 is TGTGCCAGCAGCTCGGGACTGGGTTACACCGGGGAGCTGTTTTTT.

The CDR3, as DNA: TGCGCCAGCAGCTTTCGTTTAGCGGTAGACGGGACCCAGTACTTC. Its translation is CASSFRLAVDGTQYF. J is TRBJ2-5 and V is TRBV5-1; the D gene is possibly TRBD2 (6 bases). The CDR3 loop spans 15 amino acids. Germline-derived CDR1 and CDR2 are SGHRS and YFSETQ. The V end was cut by 2 bases, the J end by 7 bases, with 18 bases between.

The V and J genes are TRBV6-5 and TRBJ1-1; D is undetermined. Trimming pared 0 bases from V and 1 base from J, leaving 3 bases between. The CDR3 has 13 residues. Germline values: CDR1 MNHEY, CDR2 SVGAGI. The CDR3 loop is CASSYSQNTEAFF. The DNA for the CDR3 is TGTGCCAGCAGTTACTCCCAGAACACTGAAGCTTTCTTT.

V is TRBV7-2 and J is TRBJ2-1, with TRBD1 matching over 10 bases. From germline, CDR1 is SGHTA and CDR2 FQGNSA. J lost 6 bases, V lost 1 base, and 15 bases had no gene match. The CDR3 loop spans 19 amino acids. In DNA form, the CDR3 reads TGTGCCAGCAGCTTAGGTCAGACAGGGGGCCACCCCTTATTCAATGAGCAGTTCTTC. Translating it yields CASSLGQTGGHPLFNEQFF.

The chain is built from TRBV30 and TRBJ1-6; the match to TRBD1 covers 7 bases. V lost 4 bases and J lost 6; bases outside the gene matches: 12. CDR1 GTSNPN and CDR2 SVGIG come from the germline V gene (reference sequence). CDR3 length: 16 residues. CDR3: CAWTLKGGPRNSPLHF. In DNA form, the CDR3 reads TGTGCCTGGACCCTCAAAGGGGGCCCTCGTAATTCACCCCTCCACTTT.